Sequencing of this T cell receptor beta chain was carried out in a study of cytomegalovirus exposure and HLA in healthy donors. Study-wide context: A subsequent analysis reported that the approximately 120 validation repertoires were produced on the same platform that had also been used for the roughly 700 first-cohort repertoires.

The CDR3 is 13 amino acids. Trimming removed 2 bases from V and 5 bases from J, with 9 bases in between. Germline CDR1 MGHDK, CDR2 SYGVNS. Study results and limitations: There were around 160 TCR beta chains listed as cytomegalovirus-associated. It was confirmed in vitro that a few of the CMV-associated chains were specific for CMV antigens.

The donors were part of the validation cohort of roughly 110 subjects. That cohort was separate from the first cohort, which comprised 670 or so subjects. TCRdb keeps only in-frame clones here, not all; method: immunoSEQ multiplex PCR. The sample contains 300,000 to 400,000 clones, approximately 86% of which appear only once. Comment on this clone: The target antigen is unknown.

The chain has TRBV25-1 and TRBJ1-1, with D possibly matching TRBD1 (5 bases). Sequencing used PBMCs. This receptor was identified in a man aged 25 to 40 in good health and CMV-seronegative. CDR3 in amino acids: CASSEGGVTEAFF. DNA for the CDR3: TGTGCCAGCAGTGAAGGGGGGGTAACTGAAGCTTTCTTT.